These 22 T cell receptor beta chains were all obtained from the same sample, sequenced in a study of blood T cell repertoires in COVID-19. Clones were read by immunoSEQ multiplex PCR, and TCRdb kept only the in-frame ones, dropping some. Altogether under 250,000 clones are present, 65% to 85% being singletons, with the ten largest covering around 5.5%. Sequences were obtained from peripheral blood. Every receptor here comes from a human donor in a cohort sampled during active COVID-19.

The rearrangement uses TRBV7-2 and TRBJ2-1; TRBD2 agrees at 8 bases. Germline V gives CDR1 SGHTA, CDR2 FQGNSA. The CDR3 runs to 14 residues. The V segment lost 5 bases and the J segment 4 bases; nucleotides outside the gene matches: 4. CDR3 protein: CASSASGGYNEQFF. CDR3 in DNA: TGTGCCAGCAGCGCGAGCGGGGGTTACAATGAGCAGTTCTTC.

The rearrangement links TRBV11-3 to TRBJ2-2; 8 bases agree with TRBD2. The junction had 6 bases not matched to a gene; V was cut back by 2 bases and J by 1 base. Per the germline V gene, CDR1 is SGHNT and CDR2 is YENEEA. The CDR3 is 17 residues long. The DNA of the CDR3 is TGTGCCAGCAGCTTATACGGCGGGGGGTTGAACACCGGGGAGCTGTTTTTT. This gives the protein CASSLYGGGLNTGELFF.

DNA of the CDR3: TGTGCCAGCAGCTTAGATAAATGGGGGACAGGGGTCTACAATGAGCAGTTCTTC. Translated: CASSLDKWGTGVYNEQFF. This chain links TRBV11-3 with TRBJ2-1, with 10 bases matching TRBD1. The ends lost 0 bases at V and 3 bases at J; junction bases unmatched: 8. Germline CDR1 reads SGHNT; CDR2 reads YENEEA. This CDR3 has 18 amino acids. Supplemented by reference TRBV11-3 and TRBJ2-1, the full variable domain reads EAGVVQSPRYKIIEKKQPVAFWCNPISGHNTLYWYLQNLGQGPELLIRYENEEAVDDSQLPKDRFSAERLKGVDSTLKIQPAELGDSAVYLCASSLDKWGTGVYNEQFFGPGTRLTVL.

The CDR3 is CATSELAGGRADTQYF. The CDR3 DNA follows: TGTGCCACCAGTGAGCTAGCGGGAGGAAGGGCAGATACGCAGTATTTT. This chain joins TRBV24-1 and TRBJ2-3, with 11 bases fitting TRBD2. The V gene end was trimmed by 4 bases and the J gene end by 4 bases; junction bases not matched to a gene: 6. Germline CDR1 and CDR2: KGHDR and SFDVKD. The CDR3 length is 16 residues.

As for this clone: The same CDR3 can be traced to other DNA sequences in this sample. The chain combines TRBV18 with TRBJ1-4, with 11 bases identical to TRBD1. The trim removed 3 bases at V and 6 bases at J, leaving 3 bases unmatched. Germline V gives CDR1 KGHSH, CDR2 LQKENI. The CDR3 consists of 15 residues. Here the CDR3 reads CASSPPGQGDEKLFF. In nucleotides, the CDR3 is TGTGCCAGCTCACCGCCGGGACAGGGGGATGAAAAACTGTTTTTT.

In the case of this clone: Distinct nucleotide sequences in the sample also encode this CDR3. The genes are TRBV6-5 and TRBJ1-5, with 7 bases fitting TRBD1. V was pared by 5 bases and J by 1 base, with 2 bases of the junction left unmatched. Germline CDR1 and CDR2: MNHEY and SVGAGI. This CDR3 contains 14 residues. The CDR3 DNA follows: TGTGCCAGCAGTAGGACAGGAAGCAATCAGCCCCAGCATTTT. Translation: CASSRTGSNQPQHF.

By share of the sample, this clone is medium-sized. The chain links TRBV10-3 to TRBJ2-7; D possibly corresponds to TRBD2 (5 bases). The germline gives CDR1 ENHRY, CDR2 SYGVKD. V was cut by 4 bases and J by 3 bases, with 10 bases left in between. The CDR3 contains 13 residues. The CDR3 sequence is CAISGLADYEQYF. CDR3 DNA sequence: TGTGCCATCAGTGGTCTAGCAGACTACGAGCAGTACTTC.

The chain combines TRBV27 with TRBJ2-7; 9 bases match TRBD1. V shed 0 bases, J shed 4 bases, and the junction held 7 bases outside the gene matches. This CDR3 has 16 amino acids. Germline V lookup: CDR1 MNHEY, CDR2 SMNVEV (reference sequence). This CDR3 reads CASSLSTGQGMYEQYF. In DNA form, the CDR3 reads TGTGCCAGCAGTTTATCAACGGGACAGGGTATGTACGAGCAGTACTTC.

This rearrangement joins TRBV5-4 to TRBJ2-5, with D perhaps matching TRBD1 (6 bases). CDR1 is SGHNT and CDR2 is YYREEE in the germline V gene (reference sequence). V lost 0 bases and J lost 5, with 14 bases in between. There are 15 residues in the CDR3. The DNA of the CDR3 is TGTGCCAGCAGCTTGGAAACAGGGTACGGCGAGACCCAGTACTTC. This encodes CASSLETGYGETQYF.

The gene calls are TRBV5-6 and TRBJ2-5; 10 bases match TRBD2. CDR3 length: 16 amino acids. V lost 4 bases, J lost 1 base, and 7 bases stayed unmatched. CDR1 is SGHDT and CDR2 is YYEEEE in the germline V gene. DNA of the CDR3: TGTGCCAGCAGCAACCAACTAGCGGGGAGCCAAGAGACCCAGTACTTC. Its protein product is CASSNQLAGSQETQYF.

This clone has just a few counts. The rearrangement joins TRBV30 to TRBJ1-1; 8 bases match TRBD1. After removal of 6 bases from V and 3 bases from J, the junction contained 6 bases not matched to a gene. Germline V gives CDR1 GTSNPN, CDR2 SVGIG (reference sequence). The CDR3 has 13 residues. CDR3 sequence: CACMTGEHTEAFF. The CDR3 DNA reads as TGTGCCTGCATGACAGGGGAGCACACTGAAGCTTTCTTT.

V is TRBV27 and J is TRBJ1-2; TRBD1 agrees at 8 bases. There are 14 residues in the CDR3. The V gene's germline CDR1 is MNHEY and CDR2 SMNVEV (reference sequence). V was clipped by 5 bases and J by 6 bases; unmatched bases: 8. CDR3 loop: CASSTTGVPNGYTF. DNA of the CDR3: TGTGCCAGCAGTACGACAGGGGTACCGAATGGCTACACCTTC.

The J gene is TRBJ1-3, the V gene TRBV3-1 (or the pseudogene TRBV3-2); the D gene is possibly TRBD1 (6 bases). Germline CDR1 and CDR2: LGHDT and YNNKEL (reference sequence). Trimming took 2 bases from V and 3 from J, leaving 14 bases between them. The CDR3 length is 16 residues. The CDR3 DNA reads as TGTGCCAGCAGCCAATTCCGGACAGCTTTTGGAAACACCATATATTTT. This encodes CASSQFRTAFGNTIYF.

This clone was observed a single time. The CDR3 spells CASSRAGTGSNEQFF. For the CDR3, the DNA is TGTGCCAGTAGCAGGGCCGGGACAGGGAGCAATGAGCAGTTCTTC. The chain is built from TRBV19 and TRBJ2-1; 9 bases match TRBD1. Germline V gene lookup returns CDR1 LNHDA and CDR2 SQIVND (reference sequence). This CDR3 has 15 amino acids. Losses at the gene ends were 6 bases for V and 6 bases for J; bases not matched to a gene: 9.

This clone was counted a few times. V usage is TRBV27 and J usage is TRBJ1-2; D is undetermined. The germline V gene encodes CDR1 MNHEY and CDR2 SMNVEV (reference sequence). CDR3 length: 14 amino acids. Trimming pared 4 bases from V and 0 bases from J, leaving 9 bases between. The CDR3 spells CASSSLLTNYGYTF. The CDR3 bases are TGTGCCAGCAGTTCTCTACTTACTAACTATGGCTACACCTTC.

In its sample, this clone was seen a few times. The chain employs TRBV2 and TRBJ1-4, with D perhaps TRBD1 (5 bases). This CDR3 spans 14 amino acids. Trimming stripped 3 bases from V and 3 bases from J, with 8 bases between. CDR1 SNHLY and CDR2 FYNNEI come from the germline V gene. The CDR3 loop reads CASSEAGPNEKLFF. In DNA, the CDR3 is TGTGCCAGCAGTGAGGCAGGGCCTAATGAAAAACTGTTTTTT. The full variable domain, with the rest looked up from reference TRBV2 and TRBJ1-4, is EPEVTQTPSHQVTQMGQEVILRCVPISNHLYFYWYRQILGQKVEFLVSFYNNEISEKSEIFDDQFSVERPDGSNFTLKIRSTKLEDSAMYFCASSEAGPNEKLFFGSGTQLSVL.

CDR3 amino acids: CASSLDGGGSYEQYF. The CDR3 DNA reads TGTGCCAGCAGCTTAGACGGCGGAGGCTCCTACGAGCAGTACTTC. The chain joins TRBV7-2 to TRBJ2-7; D perhaps matches TRBD2 (5 bases). CDR1 and CDR2 (germline): SGHTA, FQGNSA. The CDR3 runs 15 residues. V shed 1 base and J shed 0 bases, with 10 bases lying between them.

This chain uses TRBV19 with TRBJ2-3; 7 nucleotides align to TRBD2. Trimming at V came to 6 bases and at J to 5 bases, leaving 2 bases not matched to a gene. The CDR3 consists of 12 residues. Germline V gene sequence: CDR1 LNHDA, CDR2 SQIVND (reference sequence). CDR3 bases: TGTGCCAGTAGCCGGGGGGTAGATACGCAGTATTTT. It translates to CASSRGVDTQYF.

This CDR3 is CASSLGTEKNEQYF. DNA of the CDR3: TGCGCCAGCAGCTTGGGGACAGAAAAGAACGAGCAGTACTTC. The rearrangement links TRBV5-1 to TRBJ2-7; weak D call: TRBD1 (6 bases). Trimming pared 0 bases from V and 5 bases from J, leaving 12 bases between. This CDR3 has 14 amino acids. Germline V gene data show CDR1 as SGHRS and CDR2 as YFSETQ.

The CDR3 sequence: CASREQLSYEQYF. CDR3 nucleotides: TGTGCCAGCCGGGAGCAGCTTTCCTACGAGCAGTACTTC. The V and J genes are TRBV2 and TRBJ2-7; TRBD2 is a possible D gene (6 bases). Trimming stripped 8 bases from V and 1 base from J, with 12 bases between. The V gene's germline CDR1 is SNHLY and CDR2 FYNNEI. The CDR3 runs to 13 residues.

The chain combines TRBV5-1 with TRBJ2-1; 11 nucleotides match TRBD2. The CDR3 has 16 residues. V gave up 3 bases and J gave up 8 bases; unmatched junction bases: 10. CDR1 SGHRS and CDR2 YFSETQ come from the germline V gene. The CDR3 bases are TGCGCCAGCAGCTCGATAGCGGGGGGGCAACCAGATGAGCAGTTCTTC. Translated: CASSSIAGGQPDEQFF.

As concerns this clone: The junction does not match germline at one end; this may be a read error. The chain is built from TRBV7-7 and TRBJ2-5, with D tentatively TRBD1 (5 bases). CDR1 and CDR2 from the germline V gene are SSHAT and FNYEAQ (reference sequence). This CDR3 is 15 amino acids long. In DNA form, the CDR3 reads TGTGCTAGCAGCTTAGAGGCAGGGTACCAAGAGACCCAGTACTTC. It encodes CASSLEAGYQETQYF.